The clone carrying this TCR beta chain is a singleton in its sample. A far more abundant clone sits one base away, making this likely a read error. Germline V gene data show CDR1 as MNHGY and CDR2 as SAAAGT. CDR3 length: 15 residues. This entry belongs to a study of low-dose radiotherapy and immunotherapy resistance in tumors. First-strand cDNA relied on TRAV- and TRBV-specific primers spanning alpha and beta chains. Amplification, which lasted 15 to 20 PCR cycles, used a constant-region primer and V-primer adapter to amplify TCRs. TCRdb reprocessed the reads with MiXCR, giving one entry per CDR3 protein. The sample carries about 84,000 distinct CDR3 sequences, 15% to 20% recorded once. The time point is: after trial treatment. Stated treatment: LDRT plus nivolumab, ipilimumab, low-dose cyclophosphamide and aspirin (RACIN trial).

The sample consisted of PBMCs, taken after low-dose radiotherapy plus immunotherapy. The J gene is TRBJ1-5, the V gene TRBV6-8; D perhaps matches TRBD1 (5 bases). The clonotype was recovered from a male donor with prostate cancer. This chain's CDR3 is CVSLRGTFRNQPQHF. The CDR3, as DNA: TGTGTCAGCCTCCGGGGCACTTTCCGAAATCAGCCCCAGCATTTT.